Below, one T cell receptor beta chain is given with its context. This receptor's antigen is unknown. At one of its ends the junction is not consistent with the germline gene, which may arise from a read error. Without any cell sorting, total RNA and DNA were co-extracted from around 18-30 mg of bulk tissue using the AllPrep DNA/RNA mini kit. A few patients with histopathologically diagnosed primary liver carcinoma underwent surgical resection in China between 2015 and early 2016. Chronic HBV infection was present in the patients, and the patients were treatment-naive at sampling. Five spatially separated regions were sampled from each tumor: the superior, inferior, left-lateral and right-lateral poles, plus the tumor centre. According to histology, viable tumor cells made up more than 75% of every tumor sample. Fresh tumor and adjacent tissue pieces were bisected; one half was stored in RNAlater at -80°C, the other sent for histology.

The data were obtained in a study of tumor-infiltrating lymphocytes in primary liver carcinoma (dated by TCRdb to the late 2010s). Background for the entire study: The five patients, three men and two women aged 30 to 69 years, had hepatocellular carcinoma (four) or combined HCC and intrahepatic cholangiocarcinoma (one). The five patients had tumors of stage T1-T3 N0M0, with maximum diameters ranging from 4.2 to 10 cm. Roughly 3.5 to 8 million productive TCRbeta reads were obtained per sample, and no significant difference in read depth was found between tissue types. The study combined TCRbeta repertoire sequencing, expression microarrays and whole-exome sequencing across five regions of each liver tumor, with adjacent normal tissue and blood. TCRbeta repertoire sequencing covered 35 specimens from 5 patients: some 25 tumor regions, 5 adjacent noncancerous liver tissues and 5 peripheral blood samples. Agilent mRNA microarray profiling was performed on the 25 tumor region samples to relate TCRbeta repertoire diversity to the local molecular phenotype. High reproducibility was observed for the technical replicate repertoires, with mean shared-clone rates around 0.9 and correlation coefficients above 0.95.

The CDR3 runs 16 amino acids, cysteine and phenylalanine included. The entry retains the CDR3 DNA only, 48 bases that are in frame from base 1. In the germline V gene, CDR1 corresponds to KGHSH and CDR2 to LQKENI. Using a constant-region primer and ProtoScript II reverse transcriptase, TCRbeta-specific cDNA was reverse-transcribed from 450 to 650 ng total RNA. The TCRbeta libraries were prepared through three rounds of nested multiplex PCR following a slightly modified ARM-PCR procedure. Each of the first two PCR rounds ran for about 10 cycles and used multiplex TRBV1-TRBV30 forward primers together with a Cbeta reverse primer. A final 25-cycle PCR with Deep VentR polymerase added sample barcodes and Illumina adapters. Before sequencing, amplicons of 200-500 bp were gel-purified using a QIAquick gel extraction kit. An Illumina HiSeq 2500 was used to sequence the TCRbeta amplicons with 250-bp paired-end reads. On the authors' methods: To recover full CDR3 sequences, reads were quality-trimmed using Trimmomatic v0.33 and paired reads were then merged using FLASH v1.2.11. V, D and J germline segments were assigned to the rearranged TCRbeta sequences by MiGEC v1.2.1b. Clonotype statistics and Shannon-Wiener diversity indices were computed with VDJtools v1.0.0. Except for diversity analysis, only the 250 most abundant clonotypes of each sample were used in subsequent analyses to reduce sampling bias. Starting from the raw public reads, TCRdb applied fastp trimming at Q25, assembled clones with MiXCR and retained in-frame beta chains. Identical CDR3 proteins give one entry, which carries the most common genes and DNA. These V and J calls rely on TCRdb rather than the paper's analysis. This sample comprises approximately 99,000 distinct CDR3 sequences, about 70% of them detected only once. About 9.2% of the sample is taken by the ten largest.

Results the study describes overall, beyond this receptor: Only about 8-25% of top clones were found in all five regions of a tumor, suggesting spatial heterogeneity of tumor-infiltrating T cells. Since the samples were bulk and unsorted, there was no way to compare CD4+ and CD8+ T cell repertoires. Only the TCR beta chain was sequenced, which likely underestimates true repertoire diversity because unpaired alpha chains were not captured. Repertoire overlap was found to be higher between tumor regions (mean roughly 36%) than between tumor-adjacent (roughly 17%) or tumor-blood (approximately 15%) pairs, consistent with antigen-driven expansion. The study included only five or six patients, and the authors note findings should be validated in a larger study. A significantly larger repertoire fraction was made up by the top 250 clones in tumors than in blood (p = 0.039).

This TCR was sampled from a woman in her fifties or sixties with primary liver carcinoma and hepatitis B virus infection. The chain was built from TRBV18 and TRBJ2-2; 9 central bases correspond to TRBD2. Sequencing was done on a sample of liver tumor tissue from sampling region 5. The cell subset or site label of this sample denotes: tumor region T5, tumor centre. The CDR3: CVSSLPSGANTGELFF. The DNA sequence is TGTGTCAGCTCACTACCTAGCGGGGCGAACACCGGGGAGCTGTTTTTT.